This T cell receptor beta chain was recovered during a study of human T cells and chemical hapten exposure. This clonotype appeared a few times. This sample's time point: patch test 3, about 24 weeks after DPC sensitization. Regarding treatment: therapeutic diphenylcyclopropenone sensitization with weekly scalp DPC. In the authors' workflow: Per-sample TCR counts ranged from roughly 23,224 to 750,000, median 95,638. Using its own MiXCR run on the RACE reads, TCRdb lists one record per CDR3 protein. None of the V and J calls come from the authors' own analysis; TCRdb made them. The data show 50,000 to 70,000 distinct CDR3 sequences, 9.5% to 15% seen once. The germline gives CDR1 LGHNA, CDR2 YSLEER. The V end lost 2 bases, the J end lost 0 bases, and 10 bases lay between the germline ends. The CDR3 runs to 15 residues.

V is TRBV4-3 and J is TRBJ1-2; D is uncertain. The clonotype was recovered from a man aged 25-45 years with alopecia areata. Some clones in this sample may be carry-over from other donors' samples. The input for sequencing was whole blood, taken in connection with sensitization to the hapten diphenylcyclopropenone (DPC). CDR3 in amino acids: CASSQIRAPNYGYTF. The CDR3 DNA sequence: TGCGCCAGCAGCCAAATTAGGGCACCTAACTATGGCTACACCTTC.